This TCR beta chain stems from a study of cytomegalovirus exposure and HLA in healthy donors. Study summary: Earlier, 90 million to 140 million unique TCR beta sequences were recovered from approximately 200 million T cells by an analysis. Study-level findings and limits: Among the CMV-associated chains, a few were confirmed in vitro as specific for CMV antigens. V- and J-gene trimming of TCR beta was linked (in a later analysis) to a missense DCLRE1C variant. The study designated 150 or so TCR beta chains cytomegalovirus-associated.

With respect to this clone: Antigen unknown.

The length of the CDR3 is 14 residues. Germline loops: CDR1 SGDLS, CDR2 YYNGEE. Deletions cut 3 bases from V and 5 bases from J, with 12 bases between. With 60 Vbeta and 13 Jbeta primers, the PCR was carried out. Generated by immunoSEQ multiplex PCR, the TCRdb table keeps only in-frame clones and is missing some. The top ten clones hold around 2.1% of a sample with hundreds of thousands of clones, around nine tenths of them seen once. The sequenced sample consisted of PBMCs. The clonotype was recovered from a young woman in good health and CMV-seronegative. The chain recombines TRBV9 with TRBJ1-5, with D uncertain. CDR3 amino acids: CASSGGVRDQPQHF. The CDR3 region has the DNA TGTGCCAGCAGCGGAGGAGTACGAGATCAGCCCCAGCATTTT.